The 10 T cell receptor beta chains below come from one sample, sequenced in a study of blood T cell repertoires in COVID-19. This table comes from immunoSEQ multiplex PCR, and its TCRdb copy is limited to in-frame clones, with some not included. The sample records about 100,000 clones, 84% being singletons. Material: peripheral blood. Receptor source: a man between 65 and 85 years old with active or convalescent COVID-19.

This clone appeared once. The V gene is TRBV6-6, the J gene TRBJ2-1, with 8 positions matching TRBD1. The CDR3 loop spans 13 amino acids. After removal of 8 bases from V and 8 bases from J, the junction contained 8 bases not matched to a gene. CDR1 MNHNY and CDR2 SVGAGI come from the germline V gene (reference sequence). The CDR3 DNA follows: TGTGCCAGCTTATTGACAGGGGCCGATGAGCAGTTCTTC. It translates to CASLLTGADEQFF.

The V call is TRBV2, the J call TRBJ2-1, with TRBD1 identical over 7 bases. Unmatched junction bases numbered 11, after V lost 11 bases and J lost 4 bases. The CDR3 has 14 residues. In germline, CDR1 is SNHLY, CDR2 FYNNEI. CDR3: CAGRKQGSYNEQFF. For the CDR3, the DNA is TGTGCCGGACGGAAACAGGGGTCGTACAATGAGCAGTTCTTC.

The chain uses TRBV3-1 (or the pseudogene TRBV3-2) and TRBJ1-5; D possibly corresponds to TRBD1 (5 bases). The ends were cut back, 8 bases at V and 3 bases at J, with 11 bases in the middle. The germline V gene encodes CDR1 LGHDT and CDR2 YNNKEL (reference sequence). This CDR3 is 13 amino acids long. DNA of the CDR3: TGTGCCAGCGGTGGGGGGTTCAATCAGCCCCAGCATTTT. This codes for CASGGGFNQPQHF.

V gene TRBV7-9 combines with J gene TRBJ2-3; 13 bases are shared with TRBD2. Germline CDR1 is SEHNR and CDR2 is FQNEAQ (reference sequence). V dropped 5 bases and J dropped 2; count of bases not matched to a gene: 1. This CDR3 has 15 residues. The CDR3 region has the DNA TGTGCCAGCAGCGGACTAGCGGGGGCCACAGATACGCAGTATTTT. Translation: CASSGLAGATDTQYF.

The rearrangement joins TRBV19 to TRBJ2-7; 7 positions agree with TRBD1. Germline V lookup: CDR1 LNHDA, CDR2 SQIVND (reference sequence). The CDR3 loop spans 15 amino acids. V dropped 4 bases and J dropped 4; count of bases not matched to a gene: 10. The CDR3 spells CASSTTWDSVYEQYF. The CDR3, as DNA: TGTGCCAGTAGTACTACTTGGGACAGCGTTTACGAGCAGTACTTC.

This clone has only a few counts. V and J are TRBV29-1 and TRBJ1-2; 7 positions match TRBD1. Germline-derived CDR1 and CDR2 are SQVTM and ANQGSEA. The J segment lost 10 bases and the V segment lost 5 bases, leaving 4 bases of the junction unmatched. The CDR3 spans 10 residues. The CDR3 protein is CSVPDRDYTF. CDR3 DNA sequence: TGCAGCGTTCCCGACAGGGACTACACCTTC.

The J gene is TRBJ2-1, the V gene TRBV11-2; possible D gene TRBD2, 7 bases. The V gene's germline CDR1 is SGHAT and CDR2 FQNNGV. The CDR3 runs to 16 residues. V was clipped by 3 bases and J by 1 base, with 13 bases between them. CDR3 residues: CASSFKGGASYNEQFF. As DNA, the CDR3 is TGTGCCAGCAGCTTCAAAGGGGGGGCATCCTACAATGAGCAGTTCTTC.

The genes are TRBV28 and TRBJ2-7, with 7 bases matching TRBD2. The CDR3 loop spans 14 amino acids. J gave up 0 bases and V 2 bases, and 1 base lay outside the gene matches. Germline CDR1 MDHEN, CDR2 SYDVKM. CDR3 in amino acids: CASSLAGVSYEQYF. The CDR3, as DNA: TGTGCCAGCAGTTTAGCGGGGGTCTCCTACGAGCAGTACTTC.

J is TRBJ1-1 and V is TRBV28; D is uncertain. The CDR3 contains 16 residues. Deletions cut 8 bases from V and 0 bases from J, with 19 bases between. The germline V gene has CDR1 MDHEN and CDR2 SYDVKM. The CDR3 bases are TGTGCCAGCCCAGTTTCGGCGGGAGACATGAACACTGAAGCTTTCTTT. It specifies CASPVSAGDMNTEAFF.

The chain has TRBV5-8 and TRBJ1-5; D is possibly TRBD1 (5 bases). This CDR3 has 17 amino acids. Trimming removed 3 bases at V and 2 bases at J, with 18 bases between. CDR1 is SGHTS, CDR2 YDEGEE, per germline. In DNA, the CDR3 is TGTGCCAGCAGCTCTCGGGGGGGATCTACGGGCAATCAGCCCCAGCATTTT. Amino acids: CASSSRGGSTGNQPQHF.